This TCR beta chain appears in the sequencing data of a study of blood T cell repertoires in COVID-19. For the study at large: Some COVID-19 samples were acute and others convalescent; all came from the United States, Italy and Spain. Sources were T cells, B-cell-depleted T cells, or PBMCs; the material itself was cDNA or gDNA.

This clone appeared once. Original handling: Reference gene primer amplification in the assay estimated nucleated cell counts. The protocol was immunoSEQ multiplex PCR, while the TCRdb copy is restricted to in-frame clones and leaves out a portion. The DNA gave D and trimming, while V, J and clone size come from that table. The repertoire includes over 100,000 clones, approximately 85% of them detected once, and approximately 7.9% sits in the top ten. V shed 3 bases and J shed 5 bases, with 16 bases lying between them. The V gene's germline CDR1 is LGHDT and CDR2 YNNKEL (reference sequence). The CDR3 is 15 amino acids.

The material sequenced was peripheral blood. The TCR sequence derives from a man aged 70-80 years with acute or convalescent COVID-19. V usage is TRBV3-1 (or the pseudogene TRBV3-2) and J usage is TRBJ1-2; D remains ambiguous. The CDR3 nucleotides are TGTGCCAGCAGCCACGACGACCGGGAGTGGTATGGCTACACCTTC. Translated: CASSHDDREWYGYTF.